This T cell receptor beta chain was recorded in a study of Graves' ophthalmopathy and Graves' hyperthyroidism. The study's findings and limits: Most expanded clonotypes from thyroid (those above 0.001 frequency) were also found in blood. Ophthalmopathy cases were distinguished from stable hyperthyroidism by a 13-signature model, reaching 87.88% sensitivity and 81.08% specificity.

The diagnosis was founded upon clinical symptoms, serum thyroxine, TRAb, thyroid ultrasound and orbital computed tomography. TCR beta CDR3 amplification used RNA transcripts. An initial RT-PCR round employing HTBI primers preceded a second-round multiplex PCR. MiXCR was run by TCRdb on the multiplex PCR reads, yielding one entry per CDR3 protein. The repertoire consists of 650,000 to 900,000 distinct CDR3 sequences, with 40% occurring once and the leading ten covering less than 55%. A remark on this clonotype: Its antigen is not known.

This clonotype originated in an adult man with Graves' ophthalmopathy. The sequenced sample consisted of peripheral blood.

The CDR3 loop reads CASSLPLTTGTSGRAQETQYF. The CDR3 region has the DNA TGCGCCAGCAGCTTGCCCCTTACCACCGGGACTAGCGGGAGGGCCCAAGAGACCCAGTACTTC. The chain is built from TRBV5-1 and TRBJ2-5, with 16 positions matching TRBD2. Trimming took 1 base from V and 1 from J; bases not matched to a gene: 13. This CDR3 has 21 residues. Looked up from germline, CDR1 is SGHRS and CDR2 is YFSETQ.